Following are 8 T cell receptor beta chains from one sample sequenced in a study of blood T cell repertoires in COVID-19. The data were produced by immunoSEQ multiplex PCR, yet TCRdb's version contains in-frame clones alone and is incomplete. Here the sample spans around 100,000 clones, about 88% being singletons. Sequencing input: peripheral blood. The receptors were sampled from a man between 40 and 49 years old with acute or convalescent COVID-19.

The V call is TRBV7-2, the J call TRBJ1-6; no definite D call. V gave up 5 bases and J gave up 6 bases, with 11 bases separating them. The germline CDR1 and CDR2 sequences are SGHTA and FQGNSA. The CDR3 extends over 14 amino acids. CDR3 coding DNA: TGTGCCAGCAGCCCGTTGAGGCCTAATTCACCCCTCCACTTT. This translates into CASSPLRPNSPLHF. Together with reference TRBV7-2 and TRBJ1-6, the CDR3 gives the full variable domain: GAGVSQSPSNKVTEKGKDVELRCDPISGHTALYWYRQSLGQGLEFLIYFQGNSAPDKSGLPSDRFSAERTGGSVSTLTIQRTQQEDSAVYLCASSPLRPNSPLHFGNGTRLTVT.

The chain has TRBV2 and TRBJ1-2, with D possibly matching TRBD1 (6 bases). CDR1 and CDR2 from the germline V gene are SNHLY and FYNNEI. The CDR3 is 13 amino acids. Between the trimmed V and J ends, which lost 2 bases and 8 bases, there was a span of 12 bases. The CDR3 loop is CASSEYRVKGYTF. The CDR3 nucleotides read TGTGCCAGCAGTGAATACAGGGTCAAGGGCTACACCTTC. Full variable domain (missing parts from reference TRBV2 and TRBJ1-2): EPEVTQTPSHQVTQMGQEVILRCVPISNHLYFYWYRQILGQKVEFLVSFYNNEISEKSEIFDDQFSVERPDGSNFTLKIRSTKLEDSAMYFCASSEYRVKGYTFGSGTRLTVV.

V gene TRBV6-5 combines with J gene TRBJ1-6; possible D gene TRBD1, 6 bases. V lost 8 bases to trimming and J lost 4 bases, with 15 bases between them. Germline CDR1 reads MNHEY; CDR2 reads SVGAGI. The CDR3 contains 15 residues. DNA for the CDR3: TGTGCCAGCGGAGGACAGTCAGATTATAATTCACCCCTCCACTTT. It codes for CASGGQSDYNSPLHF.

The chain recombines TRBV27 with TRBJ2-7, with 7 bases matching TRBD1. CDR1 is MNHEY, CDR2 SMNVEV, per germline (reference sequence). Trimming removed 6 bases from V and 0 bases from J; junction bases left unmatched: 2. This CDR3 region has 13 residues. Written as DNA, the CDR3 is TGTGCCAGCAGCAGGGACAGCTCCTACGAGCAGTACTTC. It codes for CASSRDSSYEQYF.

The V call is TRBV7-9, the J call TRBJ1-2; D remains ambiguous. The germline V gene encodes CDR1 SEHNR and CDR2 FQNEAQ (reference sequence). Trimming stripped 4 bases from V and 7 bases from J, with 13 bases between. The CDR3 extends over 13 amino acids. Here the CDR3 DNA reads TGTGCCAGCAGCTCGACACGGGATTCTGGCTACACCTTC. As protein: CASSSTRDSGYTF.

CDR3 coding DNA: TGTGCCAGCAGGAAGCAGGGGGCGGGCACAGATACGCAGTATTTT. Amino acid sequence: CASRKQGAGTDTQYF. The chain couples TRBV6-5 to TRBJ2-3; TRBD1 aligns across 8 bases. V dropped 6 bases and J dropped 1; count of bases not matched to a gene: 6. The germline V gene has CDR1 MNHEY and CDR2 SVGAGI. The CDR3 consists of 15 residues.

V usage is TRBV19 and J usage is TRBJ2-2, with D tentatively TRBD1 (6 bases). The V and J ends lost 10 bases and 0 bases respectively, with 15 bases between them. CDR1 is LNHDA, CDR2 SQIVND, per germline (reference sequence). CDR3 size: 15 residues. DNA for the CDR3: TGTGCCACTTATTCCAGGGGCGCGAACACCGGGGAGCTGTTTTTT. Translated: CATYSRGANTGELFF.

The rearrangement links TRBV18 to TRBJ2-1; D perhaps matches TRBD2 (6 bases). V dropped 6 bases and J dropped 0 bases, with 12 bases sitting between them. Germline CDR1 is KGHSH and CDR2 is LQKENI. This CDR3 has 15 amino acids. The CDR3 sequence is CASSRDLLSYNEQFF. CDR3 nucleotide sequence: TGTGCCAGCTCCAGGGACTTACTCTCCTACAATGAGCAGTTCTTC.